This TCR beta chain was sequenced during a study of T cell responses to AZD1222 COVID-19 vaccine. Study-wide results and limits: A rise in Spike-specific TCR breadth and depth followed two AZD1222 doses.

With regard to this clone: What it binds is not known.

TCRdb's table, derived via immunoSEQ multiplex PCR, lists solely in-frame clones and lacks some. The data show about 110,000 clones, 80% to 90% seen once. CDR3 length: 13 amino acids. Germline CDR1 SGHTA, CDR2 FQGNSA. V was pared by 10 bases and J by 3 bases, with 16 bases between. The receptor's source is an adult who received the AZD1222 COVID-19 vaccine. This specimen was peripheral blood, taken 28 days after the second AZD1222 dose. The chain combines TRBV7-2 with TRBJ2-7; the D gene is possibly TRBD1 (6 bases). CDR3 in amino acids: CATSIGQSYEQYF. DNA of the CDR3: TGTGCCACCAGTATAGGACAGAGCTACGAGCAGTACTTC.